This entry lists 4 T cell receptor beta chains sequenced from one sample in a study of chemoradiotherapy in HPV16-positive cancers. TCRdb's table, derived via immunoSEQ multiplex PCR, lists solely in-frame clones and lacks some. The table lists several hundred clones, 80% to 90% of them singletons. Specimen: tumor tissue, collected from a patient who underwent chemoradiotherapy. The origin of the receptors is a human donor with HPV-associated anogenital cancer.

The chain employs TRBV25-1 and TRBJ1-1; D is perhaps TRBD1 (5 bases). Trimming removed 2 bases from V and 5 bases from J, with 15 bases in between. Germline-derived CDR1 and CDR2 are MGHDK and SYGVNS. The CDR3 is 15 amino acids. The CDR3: CASSEGNRGETEAFF. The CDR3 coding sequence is TGTGCCAGCAGTGAAGGGAACCGGGGGGAAACTGAAGCTTTCTTT.

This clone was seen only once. The CDR3 reads CASSPYLGTEAFF. The CDR3 DNA is TGTGCCAGCAGCCCATATTTAGGCACTGAAGCTTTCTTT. V gene TRBV7-6 combines with J gene TRBJ1-1; no clear D gene. Per germline, CDR1 SGHVS and CDR2 FNYEAQ. Trimming cost V 5 bases and J 4 bases, with 11 bases left between them. This CDR3 is 13 amino acids long.

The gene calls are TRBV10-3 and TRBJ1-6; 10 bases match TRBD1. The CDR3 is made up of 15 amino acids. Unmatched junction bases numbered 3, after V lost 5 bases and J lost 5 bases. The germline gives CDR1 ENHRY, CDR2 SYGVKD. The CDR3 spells CAISLGTGDNSPLHF. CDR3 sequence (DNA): TGTGCCATCAGTCTAGGGACAGGGGATAATTCACCCCTCCACTTT.

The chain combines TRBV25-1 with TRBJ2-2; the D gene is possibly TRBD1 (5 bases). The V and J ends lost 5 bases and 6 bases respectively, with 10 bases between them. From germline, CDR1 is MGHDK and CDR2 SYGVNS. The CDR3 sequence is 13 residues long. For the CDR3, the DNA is TGTGCCAGCAGTCGACAGTTACCCGGGGAGCTGTTTTTT. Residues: CASSRQLPGELFF.